This T cell receptor (beta chain) is drawn from a study of cytomegalovirus exposure and HLA in healthy donors. Overall study context: An early release of data contained approximately 80 million unique TCRs, which came from HLA-typed donors.

This PCR relied on a set of 60 Vbeta primers and 13 Jbeta primers. In the study's own analysis: Later, an analysis found tens of millions of unique TCR beta chains, and 8.5 million to 12 million of these were shared. Assay: immunoSEQ multiplex PCR; the TCRdb copy retains only in-frame clones and omits some. The DNA gave D and trimming, while V, J and clone size come from that table. The table has over 150,000 clones, roughly four fifths seen once. The CDR3 runs 14 residues. CDR1 and CDR2 from the germline V gene are SEHNR and FQNEAQ (reference sequence). V lost 2 bases to trimming and J lost 0 bases, with 8 bases between them.

Sequenced: PBMCs. This sequence originates from a man aged 18 to 29 in good health and CMV-seronegative. The chain couples TRBV7-9 to TRBJ2-7; D uncertain. CDR3 amino acids: CASSLRQDSYEQYF. The DNA of the CDR3 is TGTGCCAGCAGCTTAAGGCAGGACTCCTACGAGCAGTACTTC.